Sequencing of this T cell receptor beta chain was carried out in a study of spatial heterogeneity in lung cancer. Study as a whole: Sequences of the beta chain were consistently detected in greater numbers than alpha-chain sequences. Study findings and constraints: Ubiquitous and regional expanded TCR counts tracked ubiquitous and regional nonsynonymous mutations, respectively. Tumors with more nonsynonymous mutations had more expanded intratumoral alpha and beta TCRs. The recorded estimate of tumor T cell coverage is approximately 7.7% for alpha chains and approximately 13% for beta chains.

TCRdb re-called the 5' RACE reads through MiXCR, storing one row per CDR3 protein. The top ten clones hold 9.7% of a sample with around 2,800 distinct CDR3 sequences, 7.4% of them seen once. Time point here: sample taken at primary tumor resection. Unsorted whole RNA from tumor, nontumor lung or frozen PBMC underwent sequencing. The germline V gene has CDR1 SGHRS and CDR2 YFSETQ. Trimming shortened V by 2 bases and J by 6 bases, and 14 bases separated the two germline ends. CDR3 size: 14 residues. By share of the sample, this clonotype is medium-sized. Its antigen is not known. The genes are TRBV5-1 and TRBJ1-2; no clear D gene. This receptor was obtained from a female donor with early-stage non-small cell lung cancer. Sequences were derived from lung tumor tissue, sampled at surgery. The CDR3 reads CASSLAVSSHGYTF. The CDR3 region has the DNA TGCGCCAGCAGCTTAGCCGTCTCCAGTCATGGCTACACCTTC. Full variable domain (outside the CDR3, taken from reference TRBV5-1 and TRBJ1-2): KAGVTQTPRYLIKTRGQQVTLSCSPISGHRSVSWYQQTPGQGLQFLFEYFSETQRNKGNFPGRFSGRQFSNSRSEMNVSTLELGDSALYLCASSLAVSSHGYTFGSGTRLTVV.